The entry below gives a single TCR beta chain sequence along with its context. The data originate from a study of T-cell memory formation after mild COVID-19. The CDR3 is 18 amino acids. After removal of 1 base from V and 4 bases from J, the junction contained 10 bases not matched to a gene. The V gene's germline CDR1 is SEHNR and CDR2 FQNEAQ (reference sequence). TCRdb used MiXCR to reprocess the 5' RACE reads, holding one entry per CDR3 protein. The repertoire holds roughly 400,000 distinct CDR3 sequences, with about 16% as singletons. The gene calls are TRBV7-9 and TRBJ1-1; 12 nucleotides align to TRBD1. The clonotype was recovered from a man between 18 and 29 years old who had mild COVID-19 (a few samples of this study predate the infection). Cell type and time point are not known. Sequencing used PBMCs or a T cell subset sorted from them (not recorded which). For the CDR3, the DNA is TGTGCCAGCAGCTTAGGGGGACAGGGGGCTTTCTGGGGCACTGAAGCTTTCTTT. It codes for CASSLGGQGAFWGTEAFF.